The next 9 T cell receptor beta chains were all read from a single sample in a study of tumor-infiltrating lymphocytes in oesophageal squamous cell carcinoma. Each CDR3 protein gets one entry after TCRdb re-called the PCR reads with MiXCR. Seen here are more than 7,000 distinct CDR3 sequences, approximately 15% observed once, and the top ten hold around 13%. Sequenced input: blood. These receptors originate from a male donor with esophageal squamous cell carcinoma.

Sample share makes this clonotype large. This chain links TRBV7-2 with TRBJ2-2; D possibly corresponds to TRBD2 (6 bases). Germline V gene sequence: CDR1 SGHTA, CDR2 FQGNSA. With 3 bases removed from V and 2 bases from J, the gap between germline ends came to 10 bases. The CDR3 runs 15 residues. CDR3 nucleotides: TGTGCCAGCAGCTTTCTAGCGAGTAACACCGGGGAGCTGTTTTTT. Translated: CASSFLASNTGELFF.

This clonotype came up many times. The chain carries TRBV19 and TRBJ1-5; TRBD1 matches 12 bases. The V gene end was trimmed by 8 bases and the J gene end by 0 bases; junction bases not matched to a gene: 8. The CDR3 is 17 amino acids. Per germline, CDR1 LNHDA and CDR2 SQIVND (reference sequence). CDR3 nucleotide sequence: TGTGCCAGTTCACCGGGACAGGGGGCGAATAGCAATCAGCCCCAGCATTTT. It yields the protein CASSPGQGANSNQPQHF.

This clonotype was picked up many times. The chain uses TRBV5-6 and TRBJ2-3, with 8 bases lining up with TRBD2. CDR3 length: 17 residues. The V gene's germline CDR1 is SGHDT and CDR2 YYEEEE. J was trimmed by 6 bases and V by 0 bases; bases with no gene match: 12. As DNA, the CDR3 is TGTGCCAGCAGCTTGGGATCGGGGGGGCGTCTCGCGGATACGCAGTATTTT. It specifies CASSLGSGGRLADTQYF.

This clonotype was counted ten times or more. The V call is TRBV5-6, the J call TRBJ2-2; 9 bases align to TRBD1. V lost 0 bases and J lost 4; bases outside the gene matches: 4. Germline V gene data show CDR1 as SGHDT and CDR2 as YYEEEE. The CDR3 spans 16 residues. The CDR3 sequence is CASSLGTGALTGELFF. CDR3 in DNA: TGTGCCAGCAGCTTGGGGACAGGGGCCCTCACCGGGGAGCTGTTTTTT.

V and J are TRBV5-1 and TRBJ2-7; 9 bases match TRBD2. CDR1 is SGHRS, CDR2 YFSETQ, per germline. The CDR3 sequence is 17 residues long. The trim removed 0 bases at V and 7 bases at J, leaving 14 bases unmatched. DNA of the CDR3: TGCGCCAGCAGCTTGGGGCCCGGGACTAGCTCTTACAATGAGCAGTACTTC. Protein product: CASSLGPGTSSYNEQYF. Combining the CDR3 with reference TRBV5-1 and TRBJ2-7 gives the whole variable domain KAGVTQTPRYLIKTRGQQVTLSCSPISGHRSVSWYQQTPGQGLQFLFEYFSETQRNKGNFPGRFSGRQFSNSRSEMNVSTLELGDSALYLCASSLGPGTSSYNEQYFGPGTRLTVT.

In its sample, this clonotype was seen many times. V usage is TRBV27 and J usage is TRBJ2-6; 15 nucleotides align to TRBD2. This CDR3 is 20 amino acids long. Germline CDR1 is MNHEY and CDR2 is SMNVEV (reference sequence). V lost 6 bases and J lost 2; bases outside the gene matches: 11. The CDR3 DNA reads TGTGCCAGCAGCACCATTGGACTAGCGGGGGGGCCTACTGGGGCCAACGTCCTGACTTTC. It yields the protein CASSTIGLAGGPTGANVLTF. The full variable domain, in which reference TRBV27 and TRBJ2-6 provide the parts outside the CDR3, is EAQVTQNPRYLITVTGKKLTVTCSQNMNHEYMSWYRQDPGLGLRQIYYSMNVEVTDKGDVPEGYKVSRKEKRNFPLILESPSPNQTSLYFCASSTIGLAGGPTGANVLTFGAGSRLTVL.

This clonotype is classed as large. The DNA is omitted, as the CDR3 cannot be located on it reliably, and the CDR3 follows TCRdb's listing. The genes are TRBV7-5 and TRBJ2-3. TRBV7-5 is labeled a pseudogene. The CDR3 adds up to 18 amino acids, both ends counted. CDR3 sequence reads: CISVPEVRFGQSTDTQYF.

This clonotype is medium-sized. The chain is built from TRBV7-2 and TRBJ2-5; tentative D call: TRBD2 (6 bases). This CDR3 contains 16 residues. The V gene lost 4 bases and the J gene lost 11 bases, with 26 bases spanning the gap. Germline assignment: CDR1 SGHTA and CDR2 FQGNSA. The CDR3 reads CASSWRSGSGYNEQYF. The CDR3 DNA reads TGTGCCAGCAGCTGGAGATCGGGGAGCGGGTACAATGAGCAGTACTTC.

Sample share makes this clonotype medium-sized. This chain connects TRBV28 to TRBJ1-1, with D maybe TRBD1 (5 bases). The CDR3 is 16 residues long. Trimming left V 6 bases short and J 6 bases short, with 23 bases between. Germline V gene data show CDR1 as MDHEN and CDR2 as SYDVKM. CDR3 protein: CASSSVLSGQVAEAFF. The CDR3 region has the DNA TGTGCCAGCAGCTCTGTCCTTTCAGGGCAGGTGGCTGAAGCTTTCTTT. Complete variable domain (other parts from reference TRBV28 and TRBJ1-1): DVKVTQSSRYLVKRTGEKVFLECVQDMDHENMFWYRQDPGLGLRLIYFSYDVKMKEKGDIPEGYSVSREKKERFSLILESASTNQTSMYLCASSSVLSGQVAEAFFGQGTRLTVV.